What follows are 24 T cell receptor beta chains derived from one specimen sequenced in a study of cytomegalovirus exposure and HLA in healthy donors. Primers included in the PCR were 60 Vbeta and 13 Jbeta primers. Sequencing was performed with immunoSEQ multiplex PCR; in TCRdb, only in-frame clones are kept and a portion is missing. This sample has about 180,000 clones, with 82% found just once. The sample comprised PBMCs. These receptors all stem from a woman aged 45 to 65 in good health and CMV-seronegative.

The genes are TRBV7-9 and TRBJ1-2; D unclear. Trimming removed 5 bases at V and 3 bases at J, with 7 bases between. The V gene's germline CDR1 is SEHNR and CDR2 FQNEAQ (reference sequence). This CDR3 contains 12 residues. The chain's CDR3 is CASSPQYYGYTF. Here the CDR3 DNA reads TGTGCCAGCAGCCCGCAGTACTATGGCTACACCTTC.

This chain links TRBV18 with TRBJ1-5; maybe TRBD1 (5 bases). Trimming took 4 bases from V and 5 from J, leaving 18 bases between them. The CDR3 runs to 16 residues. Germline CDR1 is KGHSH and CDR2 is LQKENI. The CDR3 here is CASSLTGHASDQPQHF. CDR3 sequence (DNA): TGTGCCAGCTCACTAACAGGACACGCGTCCGATCAGCCCCAGCATTTT. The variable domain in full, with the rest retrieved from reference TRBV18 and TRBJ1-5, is NAGVMQNPRHLVRRRGQEARLRCSPMKGHSHVYWYRQLPEEGLKFMVYLQKENIIDESGMPKERFSAEFPKEGPSILRIQQVVRGDSAAYFCASSLTGHASDQPQHFGDGTRLSIL.

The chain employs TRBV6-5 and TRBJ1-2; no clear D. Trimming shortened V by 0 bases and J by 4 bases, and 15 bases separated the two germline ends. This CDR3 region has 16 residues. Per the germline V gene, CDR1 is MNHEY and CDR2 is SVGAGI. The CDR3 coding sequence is TGTGCCAGCAGTTACTCGGCGTCGGCTAGCACCTATGGCTACACCTTC. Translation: CASSYSASASTYGYTF.

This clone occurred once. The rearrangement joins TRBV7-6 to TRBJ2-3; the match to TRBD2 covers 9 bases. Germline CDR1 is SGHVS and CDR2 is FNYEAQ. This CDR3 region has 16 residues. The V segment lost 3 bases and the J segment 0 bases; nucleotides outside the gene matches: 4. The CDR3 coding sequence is TGTGCCAGCAGCTTGGGGAGCGGGGGGAGCACAGATACGCAGTATTTT. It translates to CASSLGSGGSTDTQYF. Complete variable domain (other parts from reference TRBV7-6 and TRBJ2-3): GAGVSQSPRYKVTKRGQDVALRCDPISGHVSLYWYRQALGQGPEFLTYFNYEAQQDKSGLPNDRFSAERPEGSISTLTIQRTEQRDSAMYRCASSLGSGGSTDTQYFGPGTRLTVL.

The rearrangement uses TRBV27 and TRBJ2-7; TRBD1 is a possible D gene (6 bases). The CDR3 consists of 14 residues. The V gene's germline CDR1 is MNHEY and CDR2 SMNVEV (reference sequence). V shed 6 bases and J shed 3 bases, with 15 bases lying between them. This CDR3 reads CASSRRQDHYEQYF. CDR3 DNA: TGTGCCAGCAGCCGACGACAGGACCACTACGAGCAGTACTTC.

The CDR3 is CASSLAGVNEQFF. The CDR3 DNA sequence: TGTGCCAGCAGTTTGGCGGGAGTAAATGAGCAGTTCTTC. The chain joins TRBV28 to TRBJ2-1, with 7 bases fitting TRBD2. V trimming: 3 bases; J trimming: 7 bases; junction bases outside the gene matches: 3. The CDR3 runs to 13 residues. Germline V gives CDR1 MDHEN, CDR2 SYDVKM.

The CDR3 is CASSPGTGGSPLHF. CDR3 sequence (DNA): TGTGCCAGCAGCCCTGGGACAGGGGGCTCACCCCTCCACTTT. V and J are TRBV5-5 and TRBJ1-6; 12 bases match TRBD1. The CDR3 has 14 residues. Germline CDR1 and CDR2: SGHKS and YYEKEE (reference sequence). Unmatched junction bases numbered 3, after V lost 4 bases and J lost 10 bases.

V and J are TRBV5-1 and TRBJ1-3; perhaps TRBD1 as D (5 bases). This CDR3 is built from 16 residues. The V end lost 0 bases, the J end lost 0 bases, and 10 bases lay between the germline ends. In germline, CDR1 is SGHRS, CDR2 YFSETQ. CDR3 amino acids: CASSLGGGSSGNTIYF. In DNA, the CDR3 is TGCGCCAGCAGCTTGGGCGGGGGAAGCTCTGGAAACACCATATATTTT. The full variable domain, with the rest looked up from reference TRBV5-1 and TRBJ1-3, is KAGVTQTPRYLIKTRGQQVTLSCSPISGHRSVSWYQQTPGQGLQFLFEYFSETQRNKGNFPGRFSGRQFSNSRSEMNVSTLELGDSALYLCASSLGGGSSGNTIYFGEGSWLTVV.

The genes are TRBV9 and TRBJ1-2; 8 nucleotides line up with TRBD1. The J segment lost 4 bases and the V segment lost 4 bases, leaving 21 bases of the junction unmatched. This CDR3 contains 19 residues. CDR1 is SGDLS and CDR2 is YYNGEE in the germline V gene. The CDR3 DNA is TGTGCCAGCAGCCGAACGTTAAATGACAGGGGCCCAATTTCCTATGGCTACACCTTC. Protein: CASSRTLNDRGPISYGYTF.

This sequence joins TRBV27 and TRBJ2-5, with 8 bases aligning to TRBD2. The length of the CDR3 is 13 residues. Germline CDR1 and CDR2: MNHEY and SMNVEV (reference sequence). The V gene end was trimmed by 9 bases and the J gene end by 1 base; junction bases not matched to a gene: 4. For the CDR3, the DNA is TGTGCCAGTCGTAGCGGGGTCCAAGAGACCCAGTACTTC. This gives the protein CASRSGVQETQYF.

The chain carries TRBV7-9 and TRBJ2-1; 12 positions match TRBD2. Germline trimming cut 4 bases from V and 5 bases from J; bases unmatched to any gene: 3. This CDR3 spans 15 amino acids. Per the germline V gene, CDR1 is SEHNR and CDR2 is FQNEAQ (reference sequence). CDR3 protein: CASSSGLAGHNEQFF. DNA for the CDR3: TGTGCCAGCAGCTCAGGACTAGCGGGACACAATGAGCAGTTCTTC.

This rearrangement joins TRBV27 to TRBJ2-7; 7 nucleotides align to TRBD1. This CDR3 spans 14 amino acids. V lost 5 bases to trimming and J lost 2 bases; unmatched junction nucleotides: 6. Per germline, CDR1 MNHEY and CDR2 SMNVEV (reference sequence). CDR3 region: CASSPRGRPYEQYF. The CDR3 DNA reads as TGTGCCAGCAGTCCAAGGGGGCGCCCCTACGAGCAGTACTTC.

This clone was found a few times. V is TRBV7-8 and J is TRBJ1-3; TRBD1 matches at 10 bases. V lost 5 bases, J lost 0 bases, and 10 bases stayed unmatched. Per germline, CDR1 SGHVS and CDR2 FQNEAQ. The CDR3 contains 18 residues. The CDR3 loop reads CASSPRVDRGVSGNTIYF. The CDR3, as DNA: TGTGCCAGCAGCCCGAGAGTGGACAGGGGGGTCTCTGGAAACACCATATATTTT.

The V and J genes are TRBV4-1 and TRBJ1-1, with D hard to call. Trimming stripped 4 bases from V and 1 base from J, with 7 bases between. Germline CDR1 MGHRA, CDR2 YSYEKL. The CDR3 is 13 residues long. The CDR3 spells CASSLAENTEAFF. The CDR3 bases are TGCGCCAGCAGCCTAGCGGAGAACACTGAAGCTTTCTTT.

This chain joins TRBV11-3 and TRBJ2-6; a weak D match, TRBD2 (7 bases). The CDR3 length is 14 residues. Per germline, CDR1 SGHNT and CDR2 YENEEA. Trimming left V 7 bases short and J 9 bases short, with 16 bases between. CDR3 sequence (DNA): TGTGCCAGCACGGGGGAGGGGGACAACAACGTCCTGACTTTC. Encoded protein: CASTGEGDNNVLTF.

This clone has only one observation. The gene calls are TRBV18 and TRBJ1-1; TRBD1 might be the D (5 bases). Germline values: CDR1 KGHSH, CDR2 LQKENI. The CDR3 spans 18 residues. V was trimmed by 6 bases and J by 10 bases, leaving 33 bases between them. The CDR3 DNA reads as TGTGCCAGCTCTCCCATCTTTCAGGGTCCCCGCGGAAGTATAGGAGCTTTCTTT. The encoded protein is CASSPIFQGPRGSIGAFF.

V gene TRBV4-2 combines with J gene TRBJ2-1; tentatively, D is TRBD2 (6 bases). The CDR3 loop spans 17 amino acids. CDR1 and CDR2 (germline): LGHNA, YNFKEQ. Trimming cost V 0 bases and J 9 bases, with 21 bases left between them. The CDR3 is CASSQEGMAGNGGEQFF. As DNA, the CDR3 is TGTGCCAGCAGCCAAGAAGGCATGGCGGGAAATGGGGGTGAGCAGTTCTTC.

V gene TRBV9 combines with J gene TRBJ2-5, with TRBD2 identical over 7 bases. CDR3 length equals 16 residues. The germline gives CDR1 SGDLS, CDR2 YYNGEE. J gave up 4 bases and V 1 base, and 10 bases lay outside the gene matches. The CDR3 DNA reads TGTGCCAGCAGCGTAAATTTGCGGGAGAGGGTAGAGACCCAGTACTTC. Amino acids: CASSVNLRERVETQYF.

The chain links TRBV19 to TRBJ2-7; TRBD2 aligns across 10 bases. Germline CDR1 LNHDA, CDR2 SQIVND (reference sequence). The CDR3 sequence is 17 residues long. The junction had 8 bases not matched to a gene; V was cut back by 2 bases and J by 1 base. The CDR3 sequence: CASSINGGLAESYEQYF. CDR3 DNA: TGTGCCAGTAGTATAAACGGCGGACTAGCGGAGTCCTACGAGCAGTACTTC.

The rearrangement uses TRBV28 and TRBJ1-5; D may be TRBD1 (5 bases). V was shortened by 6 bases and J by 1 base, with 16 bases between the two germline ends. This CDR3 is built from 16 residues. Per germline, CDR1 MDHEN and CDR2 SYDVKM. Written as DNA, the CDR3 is TGTGCCAGCAGCCAACCGGACATTATGAGCAATCAGCCCCAGCATTTT. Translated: CASSQPDIMSNQPQHF. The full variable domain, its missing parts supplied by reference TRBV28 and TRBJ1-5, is DVKVTQSSRYLVKRTGEKVFLECVQDMDHENMFWYRQDPGLGLRLIYFSYDVKMKEKGDIPEGYSVSREKKERFSLILESASTNQTSMYLCASSQPDIMSNQPQHFGDGTRLSIL.

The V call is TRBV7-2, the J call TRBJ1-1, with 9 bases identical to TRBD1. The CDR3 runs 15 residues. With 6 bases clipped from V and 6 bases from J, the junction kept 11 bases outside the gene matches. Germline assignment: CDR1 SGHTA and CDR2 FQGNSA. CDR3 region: CASSQTDRGKAEAFF. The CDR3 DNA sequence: TGTGCCAGCAGTCAGACGGACAGGGGTAAAGCTGAAGCTTTCTTT.

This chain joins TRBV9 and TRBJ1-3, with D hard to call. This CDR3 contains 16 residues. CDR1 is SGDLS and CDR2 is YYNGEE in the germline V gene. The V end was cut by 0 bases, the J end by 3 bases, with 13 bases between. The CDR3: CASSVELAGGGNTIYF. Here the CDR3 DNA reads TGTGCCAGCAGCGTAGAACTGGCGGGAGGTGGAAACACCATATATTTT.

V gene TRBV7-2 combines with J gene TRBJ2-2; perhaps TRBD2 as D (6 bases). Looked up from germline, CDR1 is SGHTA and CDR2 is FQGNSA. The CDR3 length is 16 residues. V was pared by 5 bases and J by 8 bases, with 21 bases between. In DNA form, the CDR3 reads TGTGCCAGCAGCCTTCAGGCGGGACCCTCCGGGGGGGAGCTGTTTTTT. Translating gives CASSLQAGPSGGELFF.

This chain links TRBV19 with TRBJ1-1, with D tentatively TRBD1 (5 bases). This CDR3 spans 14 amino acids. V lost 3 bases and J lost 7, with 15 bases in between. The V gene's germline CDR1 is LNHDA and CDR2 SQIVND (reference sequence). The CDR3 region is CASSIGPRGGEAFF. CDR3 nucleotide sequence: TGTGCCAGTAGTATCGGTCCGCGGGGGGGTGAAGCTTTCTTT. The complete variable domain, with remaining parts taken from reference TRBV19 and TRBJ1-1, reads DGGITQSPKYLFRKEGQNVTLSCEQNLNHDAMYWYRQDPGQGLRLIYYSQIVNDFQKGDIAEGYSVSREKKESFPLTVTSAQKNPTAFYLCASSIGPRGGEAFFGQGTRLTVV.